This TCR beta chain was documented in a study of T cell responses to AZD1222 COVID-19 vaccine. Sequencing was performed with immunoSEQ multiplex PCR; in TCRdb, only in-frame clones are kept and a portion is missing. The sample holds 25,000 to 30,000 clones; 93% are singletons and the top ten take 8.1%. Study findings and constraints: Donors skewed white British and female; clonal diversity was possibly underestimated.

V was shortened by 4 bases and J by 5 bases, with 11 bases between the two germline ends. CDR3 length equals 14 residues. The V gene's germline CDR1 is MNHEY and CDR2 SVGAGI. Note on this clone: No antigen is known for it.

This receptor was taken from an adult in good health. The chain combines TRBV6-5 with TRBJ2-2; D gene unclear. This specimen consisted of peripheral blood, obtained on day 0 of AZD1222 vaccination. Written as DNA, the CDR3 is TGTGCCAGCAGTTTGAGCTTAGGGACCGGGGAGCTGTTTTTT. Its protein is CASSLSLGTGELFF.